This T cell receptor (beta chain) was recorded in a study of blood T cell repertoires in COVID-19. The CDR3 runs to 15 residues. V lost 0 bases and J 2 bases, leaving 10 bases between the germline ends. The germline CDR1 and CDR2 sequences are MNHNS and SASEGT. Profiled with immunoSEQ multiplex PCR; TCRdb holds only in-frame clones, not every one. Of some 220,000 clones listed, about nine tenths are singletons. Sequenced material: PBMCs or T cells enriched from blood (not recorded which). The TCR comes from a woman between 40 and 50 years old with acute COVID-19. The rearrangement joins TRBV6-1 to TRBJ1-1; D remains ambiguous. The CDR3 DNA follows: TGTGCCAGCAGTGAAGCCGGCAGGCGAAACACTGAAGCTTTCTTT. Encoded protein: CASSEAGRRNTEAFF.